The 24 T cell receptor beta chains below all came from one sample that was sequenced in a study of regulatory T cells in long-lasting Graves disease. Library construction for TCR beta used iRepertoire HTBI primers and Arm-PCR of CDR3 regions. From the multiplex PCR reads, TCRdb called clonotypes with MiXCR, one entry per CDR3 protein. The profile covers hundreds of thousands of distinct CDR3 sequences, with more than 10% appearing a single time and over 7% taken by the ten largest. This sample's time point: newly diagnosed GD, antithyroid drugs for less than 3 months. The TCR library was made from RNA extracted from PBMCs. A further study also used this sample, focusing on T cells in Graves' hyperthyroidism and ophthalmopathy.

Source: peripheral blood mononuclear cells (PBMCs), taken at new diagnosis, from a patient treated with antithyroid drugs. The source is a woman aged 25 to 39 with Graves disease.

Ten or more counts support this clonotype. This chain uses TRBV2 with TRBJ2-3, with D hard to call. V lost 1 base and J lost 2, with 7 bases in between. From germline, CDR1 is SNHLY and CDR2 FYNNEI. The CDR3 spans 14 residues. The CDR3 DNA is TGTGCCAGCAGTGAAGGGGGAATCACAGATACGCAGTATTTT. It codes for CASSEGGITDTQYF.

The chain combines TRBV24-1 with TRBJ2-4; no clear D gene. This CDR3 is built from 17 residues. CDR1 is KGHDR, CDR2 SFDVKD, per germline. The V end lost 4 bases, the J end lost 1 base, and 16 bases lay between the germline ends. As DNA, the CDR3 is TGTGCCACCAGTGACACGGACCCGGCGAGTGCCAAAAACATTCAGTACTTC. Its translation: CATSDTDPASAKNIQYF.

The chain recombines TRBV5-5 with TRBJ2-1; D may match TRBD1 or TRBD2 (5 bases each). Trimming removed 0 bases at V and 5 bases at J, with 18 bases between. Per the germline V gene, CDR1 is SGHKS and CDR2 is YYEKEE (reference sequence). The CDR3 spans 17 residues. CDR3 loop: CASSLARGTANHNEQFF. Here the CDR3 DNA reads TGTGCCAGCAGCTTGGCCAGAGGGACCGCTAATCACAATGAGCAGTTCTTC.

Ten or more counts support this clonotype. V usage is TRBV28 and J usage is TRBJ1-1, with 11 nucleotides matching TRBD1. The CDR3 length is 13 residues. From germline, CDR1 is MDHEN and CDR2 SYDVKM. The J segment lost 4 bases and the V segment lost 8 bases, leaving 3 bases of the junction unmatched. CDR3 bases: TGTGCCAGCGGACAGGGGGCGTTCACTGAAGCTTTCTTT. Translating gives CASGQGAFTEAFF.

The chain employs TRBV7-9 and TRBJ2-7; weak D call: TRBD1 (6 bases). The germline gives CDR1 SEHNR, CDR2 FQNEAQ (reference sequence). Trimming took 5 bases from V and 2 from J, leaving 19 bases between them. The CDR3 consists of 16 residues. The CDR3 nucleotides are TGTGCCAGCAGCCCACAAAGCGGCCGGACAGCCTACGAGCAGTACTTC. Translated, it gives CASSPQSGRTAYEQYF.

Only a few counts were recorded for this clonotype. The V call is TRBV7-2, the J call TRBJ1-6; D is unresolved. Trimming took off 0 bases at V and 3 bases at J, with 15 bases between the two ends. The CDR3 has 18 amino acids. The germline gives CDR1 SGHTA, CDR2 FQGNSA. The CDR3 is CASSLAWQAFNYNSPLHF. The CDR3 bases are TGTGCCAGCAGCTTAGCGTGGCAGGCCTTCAACTATAATTCACCCCTCCACTTT.

This clonotype was counted many times. One end of the junction is discordant with germline, which a read error may explain. This chain connects TRBV28 to TRBJ2-1, with 10 nucleotides matching TRBD1. The CDR3 has 13 amino acids. Germline V gives CDR1 MDHEN, CDR2 SYDVKM. CDR3 bases: TGTGCCAGCAGTTTCCACGACAGGGGGCGCATTGTCTTC. Encoded protein: CASSFHDRGRIVF.

This clonotype has more than one count but fewer than ten. This chain joins TRBV14 and TRBJ2-1, with 9 bases fitting TRBD1. The CDR3 has 14 amino acids. Trimming removed 4 bases from V and 6 bases from J; junction bases left unmatched: 4. Germline CDR1 is SGHDN and CDR2 is FVKESK. CDR3 in amino acids: CASSRTGAINEQFF. The CDR3 bases are TGTGCCAGCAGCCGGACAGGGGCCATCAATGAGCAGTTCTTC.

In this sample, this clonotype turned up once. The chain employs TRBV5-4 and TRBJ2-3, with 8 bases that match TRBD2. Germline trimming cut 4 bases from V and 10 bases from J; bases unmatched to any gene: 14. Per the germline V gene, CDR1 is SGHNT and CDR2 is YYREEE (reference sequence). The CDR3 covers 15 residues. The CDR3 is CASSDSRGSGTPQYF. CDR3 DNA sequence: TGTGCCAGCAGCGATAGCCGGGGTAGCGGGACACCGCAGTATTTT.

In this sample, this clonotype turned up many times. This sequence joins TRBV15 and TRBJ2-1; 7 nucleotides align to TRBD2. Trimming cost V 0 bases and J 7 bases; bases outside gene matches: 12. The CDR3 is 17 amino acids. Germline CDR1 reads LNHNV; CDR2 reads YYDKDF (reference sequence). CDR3 sequence: CATSRDAGGGAINEQFF. In DNA, the CDR3 is TGTGCCACCAGCAGAGATGCGGGCGGGGGAGCCATAAATGAGCAGTTCTTC.

The rearrangement links TRBV4-3 to TRBJ2-7; D unclear. Germline assignment: CDR1 LGHNA and CDR2 YSLEER. V gave up 3 bases and J gave up 8 bases, with 14 bases separating them. This CDR3 is 13 amino acids long. CDR3 sequence (DNA): TGCGCCAGCAGCCATTCTAGTCCTTACAAGCAGTACTTC. It codes for CASSHSSPYKQYF.

The sample holds a few counts of this clonotype. The CDR3 loop is CASSHRRAFDTGELFF. CDR3 coding DNA: TGCGCCAGCAGCCACAGGAGGGCCTTCGACACCGGGGAGCTGTTTTTT. This chain uses TRBV4-1 with TRBJ2-2; D is possibly TRBD2 (6 bases). V was shortened by 3 bases and J by 3 bases, with 14 bases between the two germline ends. The CDR3 loop spans 16 amino acids. The germline V gene has CDR1 MGHRA and CDR2 YSYEKL.

The table lists this clonotype with many counts. This chain uses TRBV12-3 or TRBV12-4 with TRBJ2-5; a possible D gene is TRBD1 (6 bases). The CDR3 sequence is 14 residues long. Trimming left V 7 bases short and J 3 bases short, with 15 bases between. For the CDR3, the DNA is TGTGCCAGCACCGGAACCGACAGGAAAGAGACCCAGTACTTC. This gives the protein CASTGTDRKETQYF.

This clonotype showed up many times. This rearrangement joins TRBV9 to TRBJ2-6; 8 bases are shared with TRBD1. The V gene's germline CDR1 is SGDLS and CDR2 YYNGEE. The CDR3 has 16 amino acids. With V trimmed by 4 bases and J by 4 bases, 7 bases remained unmatched. The CDR3 protein is CASSPTTGVGANVLTF. The CDR3 nucleotides read TGTGCCAGCAGCCCAACGACAGGGGTCGGGGCCAACGTCCTGACTTTC. Filled out from reference TRBV9 and TRBJ2-6, the complete variable domain reads DSGVTQTPKHLITATGQRVTLRCSPRSGDLSVYWYQQSLDQGLQFLIQYYNGEERAKGNILERFSAQQFPDLHSELNLSSLELGDSALYFCASSPTTGVGANVLTFGAGSRLTVL.

At least ten counts were recorded for this clonotype. The rearrangement uses TRBV6-6 and TRBJ2-7, with D perhaps TRBD1 (6 bases). The germline V and J ends were trimmed by 0 bases and 0 bases, with 9 bases remaining between them. CDR1 MNHNY and CDR2 SVGAGI come from the germline V gene (reference sequence). CDR3 length: 15 amino acids. In DNA form, the CDR3 reads TGTGCCAGCAGTTACTCGGGACACGGCTCCTACGAGCAGTACTTC. Residues: CASSYSGHGSYEQYF.

This clonotype was observed many times. The rearrangement uses TRBV27 and TRBJ1-2; possibly TRBD1 for D (6 bases). Germline CDR1 reads MNHEY; CDR2 reads SMNVEV (reference sequence). The CDR3 is 14 residues long. V lost 0 bases to trimming and J lost 5 bases, with 10 bases between them. DNA of the CDR3: TGTGCCAGCAGTTTATCGGGCAGGGGATATGGCTACACCTTC. Translation gives CASSLSGRGYGYTF.

At least ten counts were recorded for this clonotype. The chain is built from TRBV11-2 and TRBJ2-1, with a tentative D call TRBD2 (5 bases). CDR1 and CDR2 from the germline V gene are SGHAT and FQNNGV. The CDR3 is 14 residues long. Trimming cost V 1 base and J 9 bases, with 13 bases left between them. CDR3 nucleotides: TGTGCCAGCAGCTTAGTGGAGAGGGCGAGTGAGCAGTTCTTC. Protein: CASSLVERASEQFF. Full variable domain (outside the CDR3, taken from reference TRBV11-2 and TRBJ2-1): EAGVAQSPRYKIIEKRQSVAFWCNPISGHATLYWYQQILGQGPKLLIQFQNNGVVDDSQLPKDRFSAERLKGVDSTLKIQPAKLEDSAVYLCASSLVERASEQFFGPGTRLTVL.

This clonotype was seen at least ten times. The chain has TRBV15 and TRBJ2-7, with a possible D match to TRBD2 (5 bases). CDR3 length: 12 amino acids. CDR1 and CDR2 (germline): LNHNV, YYDKDF (reference sequence). With 0 bases removed from V and 6 bases from J, the gap between germline ends came to 6 bases. This chain's CDR3 is CATSRDRGEQYF. CDR3 sequence (DNA): TGTGCCACCAGCAGAGACCGGGGCGAGCAGTACTTC.

This clonotype occurred many times. V and J are TRBV19 and TRBJ2-1, with a possible D match to TRBD1 (5 bases). The V gene lost 3 bases and the J gene lost 8 bases, with 20 bases spanning the gap. Germline CDR1 is LNHDA and CDR2 is SQIVND (reference sequence). This CDR3 is 16 amino acids long. The CDR3 region is CASSIGWQGSIDEQFF. For the CDR3, the DNA is TGTGCCAGTAGTATTGGTTGGCAGGGTAGTATAGATGAGCAGTTCTTC.

This clonotype occurred a few times. The rearrangement joins TRBV7-7 to TRBJ2-1; tentatively, D is TRBD1 or TRBD2 (6 bases each). This CDR3 is built from 13 residues. V lost 5 bases, J lost 8 bases, and 13 bases lay in between. Germline lookup yields CDR1 SSHAT and CDR2 FNYEAQ (reference sequence). The CDR3 DNA is TGTGCCAGCAGCCCAGGGGAGGCCCATGAGCAGTTCTTC. Its translation is CASSPGEAHEQFF.

This clonotype was counted many times. The rearrangement links TRBV18 to TRBJ2-7; 8 bases agree with TRBD1. This CDR3 spans 14 amino acids. V shed 3 bases, J shed 5 bases, and the junction held 6 bases outside the gene matches. CDR1 and CDR2 from the germline V gene are KGHSH and LQKENI. CDR3 bases: TGTGCCAGCTCACCCGGGACAGGCGGTAACGAGCAGTACTTC. This sequence encodes CASSPGTGGNEQYF. Variable domain in full (rest from reference TRBV18 and TRBJ2-7): NAGVMQNPRHLVRRRGQEARLRCSPMKGHSHVYWYRQLPEEGLKFMVYLQKENIIDESGMPKERFSAEFPKEGPSILRIQQVVRGDSAAYFCASSPGTGGNEQYFGPGTRLTVT.

On this clonotype itself: At one end, the junction sequence differs from germline, possibly due to a read error. V and J are TRBV20-1 and TRBJ2-1; 11 bases are a match to TRBD2. Germline CDR1 and CDR2: DFQATT and SNEGSKA (reference sequence). CDR3 size: 15 residues. This CDR3 reads CSAPLAGGSSNEQFF. Here the CDR3 DNA reads TGCAGTGCACCCCTAGCGGGAGGCTCCTCCAATGAGCAGTTCTTC.

This clonotype occurred many times. This chain connects TRBV11-1 to TRBJ2-7, with 7 bases identical to TRBD2. J was trimmed by 0 bases and V by 6 bases; bases with no gene match: 8. CDR1 is SGHAT, CDR2 FQDESV, per germline (reference sequence). The CDR3 runs to 15 residues. DNA of the CDR3: TGTGCCAGCAGTTACTCGGGGGGAAGCTCCTACGAGCAGTACTTC. Translation: CASSYSGGSSYEQYF.

The sample holds many counts of this clonotype. This chain uses TRBV28 with TRBJ2-1; possible D gene TRBD2, 5 bases. The CDR3 loop spans 15 amino acids. The germline V gene encodes CDR1 MDHEN and CDR2 SYDVKM. V was shortened by 2 bases and J by 6 bases, with 14 bases between the two germline ends. The CDR3 region is CASSLKAVLFNEQFF. DNA of the CDR3: TGTGCCAGCAGTTTAAAAGCGGTCTTGTTCAATGAGCAGTTCTTC.